These 23 T cell receptor beta chains originate from one sample sequenced in a study of T cells after yellow fever vaccination. TCRdb fed the 5' RACE reads into MiXCR, producing one record per CDR3 protein. The data contain approximately 160,000 distinct CDR3 sequences, around 8.5% of them singletons. The sequenced sample was CD8+ T cells sorted from PBMCs, obtained 45 days after the yellow fever booster vaccination. These receptor sequences come from a man between 18 and 29 years old who received the YFV17D yellow fever vaccine.

This clonotype was seen a handful of times. The rearrangement uses TRBV4-1 and TRBJ1-6; weak D call: TRBD1 (6 bases). This CDR3 region has 14 residues. CDR1 and CDR2 from the germline V gene are MGHRA and YSYEKL. Trimming cost V 3 bases and J 6 bases, with 9 bases left between them. CDR3 sequence reads: CASSHPDSNSPLHF. In nucleotides, the CDR3 is TGCGCCAGCAGCCACCCGGACAGTAATTCACCCCTCCACTTT.

The rearrangement links TRBV28 to TRBJ2-3; no reliable D call. Trimming left V 3 bases short and J 4 bases short, with 20 bases between. The CDR3 has 17 residues. The germline V gene has CDR1 MDHEN and CDR2 SYDVKM. CDR3 sequence reads: CASSLIPRTAGADTQYF. CDR3 nucleotides: TGTGCCAGCAGTTTGATTCCCCGGACGGCCGGCGCAGATACGCAGTATTTT.

This clonotype has only a few counts. The CDR3 protein is CASSHNPIGEIGNTIYF. The CDR3 DNA follows: TGCGCCAGCAGCCACAATCCAATTGGAGAAATTGGAAACACCATATATTTT. J is TRBJ1-3 and V is TRBV4-1; D unresolved. The CDR3 has 17 amino acids. Germline CDR1 MGHRA, CDR2 YSYEKL. With 3 bases removed from V and 3 bases from J, the gap between germline ends came to 18 bases.

This clonotype showed up just once. CDR3 sequence: CAWSAGDGSYEQYF. The CDR3 DNA follows: TGTGCCTGGAGTGCGGGGGACGGATCCTACGAGCAGTACTTC. This chain connects TRBV30 to TRBJ2-7; D possibly corresponds to TRBD2 (6 bases). Germline V gives CDR1 GTSNPN, CDR2 SVGIG (reference sequence). The CDR3 sequence is 14 residues long. The germline V and J ends were trimmed by 1 base and 1 base, with 11 bases remaining between them.

This clonotype has a count of ten or more. The CDR3 here is CASSSTSGGPNEQFF. In nucleotides, the CDR3 is TGTGCCAGCAGCTCGACTAGCGGGGGTCCAAATGAGCAGTTCTTC. This chain uses TRBV6-1 with TRBJ2-1, with 12 bases identical to TRBD2. V gave up 6 bases and J gave up 7 bases; unmatched junction bases: 7. The CDR3 has 15 residues. Germline CDR1 and CDR2: MNHNS and SASEGT.

This clonotype was seen a few times. The chain's CDR3 is CASSTGQGNYGYTF. The CDR3 region has the DNA TGTGCCAGCTCAACAGGACAGGGGAACTATGGCTACACCTTC. This chain uses TRBV18 with TRBJ1-2, with 9 bases aligning to TRBD1. Per the germline V gene, CDR1 is KGHSH and CDR2 is LQKENI. V lost 5 bases, J lost 2 bases, and 3 bases stayed unmatched. This CDR3 spans 14 amino acids.

This chain joins TRBV11-2 and TRBJ2-3; D not certain. The V end lost 1 base, the J end lost 0 bases, and 11 bases lay between the germline ends. Germline V gives CDR1 SGHAT, CDR2 FQNNGV. This CDR3 spans 16 amino acids. CDR3 sequence reads: CASSLGIKLSTDTQYF. The DNA for the CDR3 is TGTGCCAGCAGCTTAGGTATCAAGCTGAGCACAGATACGCAGTATTTT.

The CDR3 nucleotides are TGTGCCAGCAGCGTAGCAGGACACAAGAACTACAATGAGCAGTTCTTC. Its translation: CASSVAGHKNYNEQFF. The gene calls are TRBV9 and TRBJ2-1; a possible D gene is TRBD1 (5 bases). The V end lost 0 bases, the J end lost 3 bases, and 13 bases lay between the germline ends. CDR1 and CDR2 (germline): SGDLS, YYNGEE. This CDR3 is built from 16 residues.

The chain recombines TRBV7-8 with TRBJ2-3; the match to TRBD2 covers 8 bases. Germline V CDR1 and CDR2: SGHVS, FQNEAQ. Trimming removed 4 bases from V and 1 base from J; junction bases left unmatched: 19. The CDR3 extends over 20 amino acids. The CDR3 DNA sequence: TGTGCCAGCAGCTCCTGGTCCGAGCTAACTAGCGGTAATCGCACAGATACGCAGTATTTT. Its protein is CASSSWSELTSGNRTDTQYF.

This clonotype was detected ten times or more. The genes are TRBV27 and TRBJ2-6, with D possibly TRBD2 on 5 matching bases. The CDR3 extends over 15 amino acids. V lost 5 bases, J lost 2 bases, and 10 bases lay in between. The germline V gene has CDR1 MNHEY and CDR2 SMNVEV (reference sequence). CDR3 DNA: TGTGCCAGCAGTGCCCAGAGGGCTGGGGCCAACGTCCTGACTTTC. It codes for CASSAQRAGANVLTF.

This clonotype occurred a few times. This chain links TRBV19 with TRBJ2-3; 7 bases fit TRBD2. Germline CDR1 is LNHDA and CDR2 is SQIVND (reference sequence). Trimming removed 5 bases from V and 2 bases from J; junction bases left unmatched: 4. The CDR3 has 14 amino acids. The CDR3 bases are TGTGCCAGTAGTGTGCGGGGGTTCACAGATACGCAGTATTTT. It is translated as CASSVRGFTDTQYF.

The V and J genes are TRBV7-3 and TRBJ2-5; 7 bases align to TRBD1. J gave up 3 bases and V 6 bases, and 7 bases lay outside the gene matches. The CDR3 length is 14 residues. Germline CDR1 SGHTA, CDR2 FQGTGA. The CDR3: CASSYEGAEETQYF. The CDR3 DNA sequence: TGTGCCAGCAGTTACGAGGGGGCCGAAGAGACCCAGTACTTC.

The chain couples TRBV20-1 to TRBJ1-6; D ambiguous. This CDR3 region has 14 residues. V lost 2 bases, J lost 7 bases, and 12 bases lay in between. Germline V gene data show CDR1 as DFQATT and CDR2 as SNEGSKA (reference sequence). The CDR3 DNA is TGCAGTGCTAGAACGGGCGCAGCGAATTCACCCCTCCACTTT. It yields the protein CSARTGAANSPLHF.

V and J are TRBV5-6 and TRBJ2-2, with a possible D match to TRBD1 (6 bases). V shed 5 bases and J shed 1 base, with 18 bases lying between them. Germline V gene data show CDR1 as SGHDT and CDR2 as YYEEEE. There are 17 residues in the CDR3. The CDR3 DNA reads as TGTGCCAGCAGTCACAGGGATGGGCGGTGGAACACCGGGGAGCTGTTTTTT. It yields the protein CASSHRDGRWNTGELFF.

This clonotype was recorded at least ten times. This sequence joins TRBV7-9 and TRBJ2-2; a possible D gene is TRBD1 (5 bases). With 7 bases removed from V and 3 bases from J, the gap between germline ends came to 12 bases. The CDR3 is 14 amino acids. Germline assignment: CDR1 SEHNR and CDR2 FQNEAQ (reference sequence). The CDR3 region is CASILRAYTGELFF. The CDR3 coding sequence is TGTGCCAGCATCCTCAGGGCTTACACCGGGGAGCTGTTTTTT.

The J gene is TRBJ2-7, the V gene TRBV7-9; 7 bases map to TRBD1. The V gene's germline CDR1 is SEHNR and CDR2 FQNEAQ (reference sequence). The J segment lost 0 bases and the V segment lost 5 bases, leaving 7 bases of the junction unmatched. The CDR3 is 15 amino acids. This chain's CDR3 is CASSPPGGPSYEQYF. CDR3 DNA: TGTGCCAGCAGCCCGCCAGGGGGACCCTCCTACGAGCAGTACTTC.

A few counts support this clonotype. The chain uses TRBV27 and TRBJ2-1; D is uncertain. The CDR3 is made up of 13 amino acids. Between the trimmed V and J ends, which lost 7 bases and 3 bases, there was a span of 10 bases. The germline V gene encodes CDR1 MNHEY and CDR2 SMNVEV (reference sequence). CDR3 region: CASKFPGYNEQFF. The CDR3 DNA reads as TGTGCCAGCAAGTTTCCCGGCTACAATGAGCAGTTCTTC.

The sample holds a few counts of this clonotype. The chain has TRBV13 and TRBJ1-1; D is ambiguous. The germline V gene has CDR1 PRHDT and CDR2 FYEKMQ (reference sequence). V lost 3 bases and J lost 4, with 15 bases in between. The CDR3 contains 15 residues. In nucleotides, the CDR3 is TGTGCCAGCAGCTTGGCCCTCCGATCTGGCACTGAAGCTTTCTTT. This codes for CASSLALRSGTEAFF.

The chain links TRBV7-3 to TRBJ2-1, with TRBD1 matching 9 bases. Trimming cost V 5 bases and J 8 bases; bases outside gene matches: 7. The CDR3 is 14 amino acids. In germline, CDR1 is SGHTA, CDR2 FQGTGA. CDR3: CASSGGTGYHEQFF. CDR3 DNA: TGTGCCAGCAGCGGCGGGACAGGGTACCATGAGCAGTTCTTC.

In its sample, this clonotype was seen a few times. The chain joins TRBV6-6 to TRBJ1-2; TRBD1 agrees at 7 bases. The CDR3 length is 15 residues. Trimming took 6 bases from V and 0 from J; bases not matched to a gene: 7. CDR1 and CDR2 from the germline V gene are MNHNY and SVGAGI (reference sequence). CDR3 nucleotide sequence: TGTGCCAGCAGCCCTCGGGACAGATCTAACTATGGCTACACCTTC. It yields the protein CASSPRDRSNYGYTF.

This clonotype appeared a few times. V is TRBV7-9 and J is TRBJ1-5, with D possibly being TRBD1 (5 bases). V shed 3 bases and J shed 1 base, with 16 bases lying between them. From germline, CDR1 is SEHNR and CDR2 FQNEAQ (reference sequence). The CDR3 length is 17 residues. The CDR3 nucleotides are TGTGCCAGCAGCTTTACTTCGGGGGAGCGCAGCAATCAGCCCCAGCATTTT. It specifies CASSFTSGERSNQPQHF.

This clonotype was seen more than once but under ten times. The chain has TRBV4-1 and TRBJ2-2; 10 bases match TRBD1. The CDR3 loop spans 14 amino acids. Per germline, CDR1 MGHRA and CDR2 YSYEKL. V dropped 3 bases and J dropped 6; count of bases not matched to a gene: 1. CDR3 in DNA: TGCGCCAGCAGCCACGGACAGGGGGCCGGGGAGCTGTTTTTT. Translating gives CASSHGQGAGELFF.

This clonotype was picked up a small number of times. The chain is built from TRBV27 and TRBJ1-1; D unclear. V shed 7 bases and J shed 4 bases, with 13 bases lying between them. CDR3 size: 13 residues. Per the germline V gene, CDR1 is MNHEY and CDR2 is SMNVEV (reference sequence). Here the CDR3 reads CASKTPYGTEAFF. In nucleotides, the CDR3 is TGTGCCAGCAAGACTCCCTATGGCACTGAAGCTTTCTTT.